These T cell receptor beta chains were read from a single sample in a study of patients and donors after allogeneic stem cell transplantation. TCRdb analysed the RT-PCR reads with MiXCR anew, one entry per CDR3 protein. This sample carries 70,000 or so distinct CDR3 sequences, about 30% of them seen once, and the ten largest clones take 26%. The sequencing sample was made of blood, either unsorted or a sorted T cell fraction (not recorded which). The receptors here all came from a human donor who was either an allogeneic HSCT recipient or a stem cell or donor lymphocyte infusion donor (not recorded which). It is not recorded whose cells these are; they may come from a transplant donor. Each CDR3 is given with its conserved first and last residue. D genes are given only for firm matches. The listing skips clone size in some rows; elsewhere it reads once, few, many or a size class.

TRBJ1-1 . many TRBV15 CATSSLQQGLTEAFF TGTGCCACCAGCAGTCTTCAGCAGGGGCTCACTGAAGCTTTCTTT
TRBJ2-1 . . TRBV21-1 CASSKPGDRVDRGPVNEQFF TGTGCCAGCAGCAAACCTGGGGACAGGGTGGATCGGGGGCCTGTCAATGAGCAGTTCTTC
TRBJ2-3 . . TRBV7-9 CASSPSHTDTQYF TGTGCCAGCAGCCCGAGCCACACAGATACGCAGTATTTT
TRBJ2-3 TRBD2 . TRBV20-1 CSASLAGTDTQYF TGCAGTGCTAGTCTAGCGGGGACAGATACGCAGTATTTT
TRBJ2-3 TRBD2 . TRBV28 CASDYSGGPADTQYF TGTGCCAGCGACTATAGCGGGGGGCCGGCAGATACGCAGTATTTT
TRBJ1-2 . . TRBV24-1 CATNPGIFNLGGGYTF TGTGCCACCAATCCCGGGATCTTCAACCTCGGTGGGGGCTACACCTTC
TRBJ2-7 . few TRBV24-1 CATSGAGSYEQYF TGTGCCACCAGTGGGGCGGGCTCCTACGAGCAGTACTTC
TRBJ2-1 TRBD1 . TRBV4-1 CASSRTGGDEQFF TGCGCCAGCAGCCGGACAGGGGGGGATGAGCAGTTCTTC
TRBJ1-6 TRBD1 many TRBV7-9 CASSFQGGPGDSPLHF TGTGCCAGCAGCTTCCAGGGGGGCCCCGGGGATTCACCCCTCCACTTT
TRBJ1-1 . few TRBV15 CATSRAPFREAFF TGTGCCACCAGCAGAGCTCCCTTTAGAGAAGCTTTCTTT
TRBJ1-5 . . TRBV6-6 CASSYLRDLYSNQPQHF TGTGCCAGCAGTTACCTCCGGGATCTTTATAGCAATCAGCCCCAGCATTTT
TRBJ2-7 TRBD2 few TRBV12-3/TRBV12-4 CASSFRLAGPLGEQYF TGTGCCAGCAGTTTTAGGCTAGCGGGGCCCCTCGGCGAGCAGTACTTC
TRBJ1-1 . . TRBV25-1 CPSSAKSGVPNTEAFF TGTCCCAGCAGTGCGAAATCAGGGGTCCCGAACACTGAAGCTTTCTTT
TRBJ2-7 . . TRBV7-9 CASSYLVNSYEQYF TGTGCCAGCAGCTACCTAGTGAACTCCTACGAGCAGTACTTC
TRBJ1-1 . . TRBV12-3/TRBV12-4 CASSLGPFGRTNEAFF TGTGCCAGCAGTTTGGGACCGTTTGGCAGGACGAATGAAGCTTTCTTT
TRBJ2-7 . . TRBV6-5 CASSYGFNSYEQYF TGTGCCAGCAGTTACGGATTCAACTCCTACGAGCAGTACTTC
TRBJ2-2 TRBD2 medium-sized TRBV5-1 CASSWGKGLAGVTGELFF TGCGCCAGCAGCTGGGGGAAAGGACTAGCGGGAGTGACCGGGGAGCTGTTTTTT
TRBJ1-2 TRBD1 few TRBV20-1 CSARDTARGQNGYTF TGCAGTGCTAGAGATACGGCCAGGGGGCAAAATGGCTACACCTTC
TRBJ1-2 . . TRBV7-9 CASDQLIANYGYTF TGTGCCAGCGACCAGCTGATAGCTAACTATGGCTACACCTTC
TRBJ2-7 TRBD1 few TRBV7-9 CASSPRQGAREQYF TGTGCCAGCAGCCCCCGACAGGGGGCGCGGGAGCAGTACTTC
TRBJ2-5 . few TRBV10-3 CATLASGGQETQYF TGTGCCACGCTGGCTAGTGGGGGTCAAGAGACCCAGTACTTC
TRBJ2-4 TRBD1 few TRBV12-3/TRBV12-4 CASRAPGTGRVQDF TGTGCCAGCAGGGCGCCCGGGACAGGGAGGGTCCAGGACTTC
TRBJ2-5 . . TRBV25-1 CASSEFDSSLGETQYF TGTGCCAGCAGTGAATTTGACAGCTCCCTTGGGGAGACCCAGTACTTC
TRBJ1-1 . . TRBV9 CASSAGPEGLFEAFF TGTGCCAGCAGTGCGGGACCAGAAGGTCTATTTGAAGCTTTCTTT
TRBJ1-1 . . TRBV29-1 CSVGNSRDPTEAFF TGCAGCGTTGGAAACAGCCGAGACCCCACTGAAGCTTTCTTT
TRBJ1-2 . . TRBV24-1 CATSDPTLGGYTF TGTGCCACCAGTGACCCGACACTTGGGGGCTACACCTTC
TRBJ2-7 TRBD2 . TRBV5-1 CASSFRGEYEQYF TGCGCCAGCAGCTTCCGGGGGGAATACGAGCAGTACTTC
TRBJ1-4 . . TRBV3-1 CASSQSDGEKLFF TGTGCCAGCAGCCAGAGCGATGGTGAAAAACTGTTTTTT
TRBJ1-5 . few TRBV4-1 CASSQGWGWSNQPQHF TGCGCCAGCAGCCAAGGGTGGGGTTGGAGCAATCAGCCCCAGCATTTT
TRBJ2-1 . . TRBV7-2 CASSPYIPNEQFF TGTGCCAGCAGCCCGTACATACCCAATGAGCAGTTCTTC
TRBJ1-5 . few TRBV4-1 CASSQGMVRGNNQPQHF TGCGCCAGCAGCCAAGGGATGGTACGAGGGAACAATCAGCCCCAGCATTTT
TRBJ1-1 . few TRBV5-1 CASSLATMNTEAFF TGCGCCAGCAGCCTTGCGACGATGAACACTGAAGCTTTCTTT
TRBJ1-1 . few TRBV25-1 CASSEPRDTEAFF TGTGCCAGCAGTGAACCACGGGATACTGAAGCTTTCTTT
TRBJ2-7 TRBD1 . TRBV10-3 CAISMTGPSYEQYF TGTGCCATCAGTATGACAGGGCCCTCCTACGAGCAGTACTTC
TRBJ2-3 TRBD2 few TRBV12-3/TRBV12-4 CASSFSLAVQYF TGTGCCAGCAGTTTCTCCCTAGCGGTGCAGTATTTT